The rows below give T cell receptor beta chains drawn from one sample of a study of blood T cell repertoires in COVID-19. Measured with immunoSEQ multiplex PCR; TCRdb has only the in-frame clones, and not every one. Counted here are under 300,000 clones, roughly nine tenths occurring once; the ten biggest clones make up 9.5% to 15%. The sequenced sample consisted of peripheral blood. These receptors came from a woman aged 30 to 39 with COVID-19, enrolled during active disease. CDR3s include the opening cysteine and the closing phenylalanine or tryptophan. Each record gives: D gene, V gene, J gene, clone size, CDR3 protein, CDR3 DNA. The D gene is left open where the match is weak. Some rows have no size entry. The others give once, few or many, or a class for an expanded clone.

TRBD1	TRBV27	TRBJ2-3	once	CATAGQGADTQYF	TGTGCCACCGCCGGACAGGGGGCAGATACGCAGTATTTT
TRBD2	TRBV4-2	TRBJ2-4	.	CASSHSSGAAKNIQYF	TGTGCCAGCAGCCACTCTAGCGGGGCGGCCAAAAACATTCAGTACTTC
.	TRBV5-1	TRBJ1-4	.	CASSLGRSATNEKLFF	TGCGCCAGCAGCTTGGGGCGGTCTGCAACTAATGAAAAACTGTTTTTT
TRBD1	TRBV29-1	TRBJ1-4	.	CSVKRGLEEKLFF	TGCAGCGTCAAAAGGGGGCTCGAGGAAAAACTGTTTTTT
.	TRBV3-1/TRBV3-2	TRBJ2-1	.	CASSQALFSEQFF	TGTGCCAGCAGCCAAGCCCTTTTTAGTGAGCAGTTCTTC
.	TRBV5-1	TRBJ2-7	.	CASSLPASYSYEQYF	TGCGCCAGCAGCTTGCCCGCCTCTTACAGCTACGAGCAGTACTTC
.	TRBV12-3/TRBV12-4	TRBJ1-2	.	CASSLGGRSGYTF	TGTGCCAGCAGTTTGGGGGGGCGAAGTGGCTACACCTTC
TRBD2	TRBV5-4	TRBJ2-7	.	CASSEQRGTYEQYF	TGTGCCAGCAGCGAACAGCGGGGAACGTACGAGCAGTACTTC
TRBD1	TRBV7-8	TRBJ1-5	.	CASSHRGPYQPQHF	TGTGCCAGCAGCCACAGGGGGCCGTATCAGCCCCAGCATTTT
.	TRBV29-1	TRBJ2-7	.	CSVEEGVTYEQYF	TGCAGCGTTGAAGAAGGGGTAACCTACGAGCAGTACTTC
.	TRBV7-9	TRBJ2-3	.	CASSSNRDYSTDTQYF	TGTGCCAGCAGCTCAAACAGGGACTATAGCACAGATACGCAGTATTTT
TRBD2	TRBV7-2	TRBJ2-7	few	CASSLDWTSGATYEQYF	TGTGCCAGCAGCTTAGACTGGACTAGCGGGGCGACCTACGAGCAGTACTTC
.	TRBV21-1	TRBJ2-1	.	CASSKRDNRGGDNEQFF	TGTGCCAGCAGCAAACGGGACAACCGAGGGGGGGACAATGAGCAGTTCTTC
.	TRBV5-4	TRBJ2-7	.	CASSLGGGPSSYEQYF	TGTGCCAGCAGCTTGGGTGGCGGGCCAAGCTCCTACGAGCAGTACTTC
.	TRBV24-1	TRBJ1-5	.	CATSDSTGTAGQPQHF	TGTGCCACCAGTGATTCTACAGGGACGGCAGGGCAGCCCCAGCATTTT
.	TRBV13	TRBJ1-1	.	CASSLVGGTEAFF	TGTGCCAGCAGCTTAGTTGGGGGGACTGAAGCTTTCTTT
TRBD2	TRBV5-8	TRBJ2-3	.	CASSLGSGGITDTQYF	TGTGCCAGCAGCTTGGGTAGCGGGGGTATCACAGATACGCAGTATTTT
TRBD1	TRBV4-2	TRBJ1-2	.	CASSQDPTGGGDGYTF	TGTGCCAGCAGCCAAGACCCGACAGGGGGTGGAGATGGCTACACCTTC
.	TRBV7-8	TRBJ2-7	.	CASSLFGQGYEQYF	TGTGCCAGCAGTCTGTTCGGACAAGGATACGAGCAGTACTTC
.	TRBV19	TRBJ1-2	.	CASSMVAGNNYGYTF	TGTGCCAGTAGTATGGTAGCGGGGAACAACTATGGCTACACCTTC
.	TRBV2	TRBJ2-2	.	CASSGDPGTGELFF	TGTGCCAGCAGTGGGGATCCAGGGACCGGGGAGCTGTTTTTT
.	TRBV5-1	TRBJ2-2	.	CASSLWMRTETNTGELFF	TGCGCCAGCAGCTTGTGGATGAGGACAGAAACGAACACCGGGGAGCTGTTTTTT
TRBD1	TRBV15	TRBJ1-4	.	CATSPRSGTGLEKLFF	TGTGCCACCAGCCCCCGATCCGGGACAGGGTTGGAAAAACTGTTTTTT
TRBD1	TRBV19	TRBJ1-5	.	CASLSGTGINQPQHF	TGTGCCAGTCTCTCCGGGACAGGGATCAATCAGCCCCAGCATTTT
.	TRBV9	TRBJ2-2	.	CASSPRQGTGELFF	TGTGCCAGCAGCCCCCGGCAGGGGACCGGGGAGCTGTTTTTT
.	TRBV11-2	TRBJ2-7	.	CASSLGRGWYEQYF	TGTGCCAGCAGCTTAGGCAGGGGTTGGTACGAGCAGTACTTC
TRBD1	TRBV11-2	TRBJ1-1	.	CASRSGQGTEAFF	TGTGCCAGCAGATCGGGACAGGGAACTGAAGCTTTCTTT
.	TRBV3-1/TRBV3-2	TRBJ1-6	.	CASSQDWGGVRSPLHF	TGTGCCAGCAGCCAAGATTGGGGCGGGGTACGTTCACCCCTCCACTTT
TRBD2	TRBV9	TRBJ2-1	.	CASSLTPPSGGVTYNEQFF	TGTGCCAGCAGCCTCACCCCCCCTAGCGGGGGGGTGACGTACAATGAGCAGTTCTTC
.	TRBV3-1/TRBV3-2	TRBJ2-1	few	CASSQYRASEQFF	TGTGCCAGCAGCCAGTACAGGGCCTCCGAGCAGTTCTTC
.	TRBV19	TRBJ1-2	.	CASRAVLYGYTF	TGTGCCAGTAGGGCAGTGCTCTATGGCTACACCTTC
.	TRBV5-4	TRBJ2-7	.	CASSLGTWEDF	TGTGCCAGCAGCTTGGGGACGTGGGAGGACTTC
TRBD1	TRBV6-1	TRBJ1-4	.	CASSAGQGGALLATNEKLFF	TGTGCCAGCAGTGCAGGACAGGGAGGAGCCCTACTTGCAACTAATGAAAAACTGTTTTTT
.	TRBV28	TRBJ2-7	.	CASSFGRLVAPYEQYF	TGTGCCAGCAGTTTTGGGCGCTTAGTCGCTCCTTACGAGCAGTACTTC
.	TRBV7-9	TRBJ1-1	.	CASSTDREAFF	TGTGCCAGCAGCACTGACAGAGAAGCTTTCTTT
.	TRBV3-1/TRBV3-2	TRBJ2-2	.	CASSPRAPNTGELFF	TGTGCCAGCAGCCCGCGAGCGCCGAACACCGGGGAGCTGTTTTTT
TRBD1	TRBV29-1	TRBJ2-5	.	CSVVRGRAGGSETQYF	TGCAGCGTTGTGCGGGGCCGGGCAGGGGGCTCGGAGACCCAGTACTTC
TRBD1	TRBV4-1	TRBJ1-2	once	CASSQGGTGAGYTF	TGCGCCAGCAGCCAAGGAGGGACAGGGGCTGGCTACACCTTC
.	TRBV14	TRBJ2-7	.	CASSPAPWRGYEQYF	TGTGCCAGCAGCCCCGCGCCTTGGAGGGGCTACGAGCAGTACTTC
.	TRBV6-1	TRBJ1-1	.	CASSETPPLGRVNTEAFF	TGTGCCAGCAGTGAAACCCCCCCCCTGGGGAGGGTGAACACTGAAGCTTTCTTT
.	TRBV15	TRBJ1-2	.	CATSRDLWGGYGYTF	TGTGCCACCAGCAGAGATCTGTGGGGGGGCTATGGCTACACCTTC
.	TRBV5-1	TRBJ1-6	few	CASNLGSYNSPLHF	TGCGCCAGCAATCTCGGCTCCTATAATTCACCCCTCCACTTT